A single sample gave rise to the 8 T cell receptor beta chains below, sequenced in a study of CD8 T cells in ankylosing spondylitis. TCRdb passed the 5' RACE reads through MiXCR, listing each CDR3 protein once. The sample has 200,000 to 250,000 distinct CDR3 sequences, around 32% seen once; the top ten hold about 4.2%. The sequenced material came from blood, either unsorted or a sorted T cell fraction (not recorded which). These receptors came from a male donor with ankylosing spondylitis or in good health (not recorded which).

Here the CDR3 reads CASSEPRDRDGIQYF. The CDR3 nucleotides read TGCGCCAGCAGTGAGCCCCGGGACCGAGACGGCATTCAGTACTTC. V gene TRBV10-2 combines with J gene TRBJ2-4, with D perhaps given as TRBD1 or TRBD2 (5 bases each). From germline, CDR1 is WSHSY and CDR2 SAAADI. The germline V and J ends were trimmed by 2 bases and 9 bases, with 17 bases remaining between them. The CDR3 totals 15 residues.

V usage is TRBV7-6 and J usage is TRBJ2-5; TRBD1 matches at 9 bases. CDR3 size: 16 residues. CDR1 is SGHVS, CDR2 FNYEAQ, per germline. V was clipped by 1 base and J by 4 bases; unmatched bases: 7. Here the CDR3 reads CASSLGRGTGSETQYF. CDR3 coding DNA: TGTGCCAGCAGCTTAGGAAGGGGGACAGGGTCAGAGACCCAGTACTTC.

The rearrangement links TRBV9 to TRBJ2-3; 13 nucleotides line up with TRBD2. The junction had 8 bases not matched to a gene; V was cut back by 8 bases and J by 8 bases. This CDR3 is 14 amino acids long. CDR1 is SGDLS, CDR2 YYNGEE, per germline. The CDR3 reads CASTSGGALGTQYF. CDR3 in DNA: TGTGCCAGTACTAGCGGGGGGGCCCTGGGTACGCAGTATTTT.

This chain joins TRBV7-8 and TRBJ1-6; 10 nucleotides match TRBD1. With V trimmed by 3 bases and J by 4 bases, 12 bases remained unmatched. Germline V gene lookup returns CDR1 SGHVS and CDR2 FQNEAQ. CDR3 size: 19 residues. The CDR3 nucleotides read TGTGCCAGCAGCTTTAGCGCGCACCGGGACAGGGGTTATAATTCACCCCTCCACTTT. Protein product: CASSFSAHRDRGYNSPLHF.

This clonotype was observed many times. The CDR3 DNA follows: TGTGCCAGCAGCTTGGGTCCCTACAATGAGCAGTTCTTC. Translated: CASSLGPYNEQFF. The V call is TRBV7-3, the J call TRBJ2-1, with unresolved D. CDR1 is SGHTA and CDR2 is FQGTGA in the germline V gene. This CDR3 contains 13 residues. Between the trimmed V and J ends, which lost 3 bases and 2 bases, there was a span of 5 bases.

V usage is TRBV5-1 and J usage is TRBJ2-3; the D gene is possibly TRBD2 (7 bases). V gave up 4 bases and J gave up 5 bases, with 20 bases separating them. The CDR3 runs to 16 residues. Germline V CDR1 and CDR2: SGHRS, YFSETQ. The CDR3 loop reads CASSPAGAAQGDTQYF. DNA for the CDR3: TGCGCCAGCAGCCCCGCGGGGGCGGCCCAAGGAGATACGCAGTATTTT. The full variable domain, rest sourced from reference TRBV5-1 and TRBJ2-3, is KAGVTQTPRYLIKTRGQQVTLSCSPISGHRSVSWYQQTPGQGLQFLFEYFSETQRNKGNFPGRFSGRQFSNSRSEMNVSTLELGDSALYLCASSPAGAAQGDTQYFGPGTRLTVL.

As DNA, the CDR3 is TGTGCCAGCAGCGTTCCTAGCGGGGGGATCCAAGAGACCCAGTACTTC. Translating gives CASSVPSGGIQETQYF. The chain links TRBV3-1 to TRBJ2-5; 11 nucleotides agree with TRBD2. The V segment lost 5 bases and the J segment 1 base; nucleotides outside the gene matches: 6. CDR3 length: 16 residues. Per the germline V gene, CDR1 is LGHDT and CDR2 is YNNKEL (reference sequence).

This clonotype was picked up a small number of times. This chain joins TRBV24-1 and TRBJ1-5; a possible D gene is TRBD1 (6 bases). The CDR3 spans 14 residues. Germline assignment: CDR1 KGHDR and CDR2 SFDVKD. Trimming shortened V by 6 bases and J by 1 base, and 9 bases separated the two germline ends. CDR3 sequence (DNA): TGTGCCACCAGTCCGGGACACAGCAATCAGCCCCAGCATTTT. Encoded protein: CATSPGHSNQPQHF.